This record covers a single T cell receptor beta chain. What it binds is unknown. The data belong to a study of early T cells in non-severe SARS-CoV-2 infection. Study in general: With bulk RNA from unsorted whole blood as input, sequencing yielded unpaired chains.

The study, taken as a whole, reports: Matches to VDJdb favored anti-spike CD8 responses and missed private and CD4 specificities.

CDR1 and CDR2 from the germline V gene are DFQATT and SNEGSKA (reference sequence). This CDR3 comprises 14 residues. Trimming cost V 3 bases and J 1 base, with 9 bases left between them. Separate cDNA molecules each had unique molecular identifiers attached to them. TCRdb re-derived calls from the 5' RACE reads in MiXCR, one entry per CDR3 protein. This sample yields about 46,000 distinct CDR3 sequences, of which about 9.3% are seen a single time; about 15% belongs to the top ten. Sequencing was carried out using whole blood. The origin of this receptor is an adult who was a healthcare worker with PCR-confirmed SARS-CoV-2 infection or an uninfected control (not recorded which). This sequence joins TRBV20-1 and TRBJ2-2; tentative D call: TRBD2 (5 bases). For the CDR3, the DNA is TGCAGTGCTAGGGAACGGGGGAACACCGGGGAGCTGTTTTTT. This codes for CSARERGNTGELFF.